This T cell receptor beta chain was profiled in a study of blood T cell repertoires in COVID-19 (dated by TCRdb to about 2020). Study-level background: The collaborator samples originated in the United States, Italy and Spain and spanned the acute and convalescent phases of COVID-19. The material from the prospective study consisted of cDNA or gDNA derived from T cells, B-cell-depleted T cells, or PBMCs. Subjects who had been exposed to COVID-19, were actively infected with it, or had recovered from it provided the deeply sampled blood TCRbeta repertoires that made up the dataset. The repertoires were made available in a free public database intended to serve as a resource for research on the immune response to SARS-CoV-2. Samples were obtained from the ongoing ImmuneRACE study (first 160 participants) and from 1,254 subjects provided by 6 global collaborators. The sample metadata nearly always contained a de-identified subject ID, COVID-19 status, age in years and sex. Where HLA class I and class II types were available, the types were taken from metadata supplied by the sample provider, not from assay-based typing. The research as a whole found: Clinical and demographic metadata were provided uncurated, with the amount varying by source and participant.

TCRbeta CDR3 regions were amplified from genomic DNA by means of the immunoSEQ Assay, a bias-controlled multiplex PCR. As for the original processing: Nucleated cell counts per sample were estimated from amplification of reference gene primers within the assay. To quantify the absolute abundance of each unique TCRbeta CDR3 rearrangement, sequence reads were collapsed and filtered. Productive Simpson clonality was computed per sample as the square root of Simpson's diversity index over productive rearrangements. TCRdb took over this immuneACCESS table, retaining in-frame rearrangements with V and J assigned. Such tables are incomplete; in checked studies, under half of the missing clones stem from an unresolved V gene, and the remainder is unexplained. The V and J calls and clone size are taken from that table; D and trimming were inferred from the DNA. The sample contains about 260,000 clones, 90% of them found a single time. Clones ranked in the top ten supply 3.7% of the sample.

Trimmed from V: 4 bases; trimmed from J: 0 bases; junction bases lacking a gene match: 9. The germline V gene yields KGHSH for CDR1 and LQKENI for CDR2. The CDR3 numbers 17 residues from cysteine through phenylalanine. The read is trimmed to its CDR3 DNA, 51 bases read in frame from base 1. Collaborating institutions collected whole blood in K2EDTA tubes following their own protocols. For TCRbeta analysis, collaborators shipped samples in one of three forms: frozen whole blood, isolated PBMCs, or DNA extracted from either of those sample types. Comments on this clone: It has no known antigen specificity. No base quality information exists; no much larger clone differs at one position.

This chain is built from TRBV18 and TRBJ1-3; 7 bases in between match TRBD1. This sequence originates from a middle-aged woman with acute or convalescent COVID-19. The sample was peripheral blood. The CDR3 amino acid sequence is: CASSRDRAQTSGNTIYF. The DNA sequence is TGTGCCAGCTCACGTGACAGGGCTCAAACCTCTGGAAACACCATATATTTT.